This T cell receptor (beta chain) comes out of a study of blood T cell repertoires in COVID-19. Study overall: From the United States, Italy and Spain came samples of acute and convalescent COVID-19.

Per germline, CDR1 SGHTA and CDR2 FQGTGA. This CDR3 spans 16 amino acids. V gave up 5 bases and J gave up 6 bases; unmatched junction bases: 6. Clones were read by immunoSEQ multiplex PCR, and TCRdb kept only the in-frame ones, dropping some. The data hold 160,000 or so clones, with about 79% observed a single time. Sequences were obtained from peripheral blood. This TCR was sampled from a woman between 50 and 59 years old with acute or convalescent COVID-19. The chain combines TRBV7-3 with TRBJ2-1; 14 nucleotides align to TRBD2. The CDR3 DNA sequence: TGTGCCAGCAGCGCCCGGACTAGCGGGAGGCGCAATGAGCAGTTCTTC. This gives the protein CASSARTSGRRNEQFF.